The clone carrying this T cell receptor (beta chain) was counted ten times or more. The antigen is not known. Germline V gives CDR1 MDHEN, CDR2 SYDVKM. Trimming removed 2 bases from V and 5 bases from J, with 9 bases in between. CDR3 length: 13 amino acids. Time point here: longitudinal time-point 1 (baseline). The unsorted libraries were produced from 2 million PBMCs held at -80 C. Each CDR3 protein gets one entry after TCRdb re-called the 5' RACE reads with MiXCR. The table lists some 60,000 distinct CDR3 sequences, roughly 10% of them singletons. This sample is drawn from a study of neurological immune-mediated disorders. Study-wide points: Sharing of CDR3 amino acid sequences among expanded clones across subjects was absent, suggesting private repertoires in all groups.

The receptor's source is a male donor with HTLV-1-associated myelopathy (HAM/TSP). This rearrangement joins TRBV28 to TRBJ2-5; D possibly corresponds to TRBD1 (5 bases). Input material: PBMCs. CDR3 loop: CASSLPGWETQYF. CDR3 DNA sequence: TGTGCCAGCAGTTTACCAGGGTGGGAGACCCAGTACTTC.